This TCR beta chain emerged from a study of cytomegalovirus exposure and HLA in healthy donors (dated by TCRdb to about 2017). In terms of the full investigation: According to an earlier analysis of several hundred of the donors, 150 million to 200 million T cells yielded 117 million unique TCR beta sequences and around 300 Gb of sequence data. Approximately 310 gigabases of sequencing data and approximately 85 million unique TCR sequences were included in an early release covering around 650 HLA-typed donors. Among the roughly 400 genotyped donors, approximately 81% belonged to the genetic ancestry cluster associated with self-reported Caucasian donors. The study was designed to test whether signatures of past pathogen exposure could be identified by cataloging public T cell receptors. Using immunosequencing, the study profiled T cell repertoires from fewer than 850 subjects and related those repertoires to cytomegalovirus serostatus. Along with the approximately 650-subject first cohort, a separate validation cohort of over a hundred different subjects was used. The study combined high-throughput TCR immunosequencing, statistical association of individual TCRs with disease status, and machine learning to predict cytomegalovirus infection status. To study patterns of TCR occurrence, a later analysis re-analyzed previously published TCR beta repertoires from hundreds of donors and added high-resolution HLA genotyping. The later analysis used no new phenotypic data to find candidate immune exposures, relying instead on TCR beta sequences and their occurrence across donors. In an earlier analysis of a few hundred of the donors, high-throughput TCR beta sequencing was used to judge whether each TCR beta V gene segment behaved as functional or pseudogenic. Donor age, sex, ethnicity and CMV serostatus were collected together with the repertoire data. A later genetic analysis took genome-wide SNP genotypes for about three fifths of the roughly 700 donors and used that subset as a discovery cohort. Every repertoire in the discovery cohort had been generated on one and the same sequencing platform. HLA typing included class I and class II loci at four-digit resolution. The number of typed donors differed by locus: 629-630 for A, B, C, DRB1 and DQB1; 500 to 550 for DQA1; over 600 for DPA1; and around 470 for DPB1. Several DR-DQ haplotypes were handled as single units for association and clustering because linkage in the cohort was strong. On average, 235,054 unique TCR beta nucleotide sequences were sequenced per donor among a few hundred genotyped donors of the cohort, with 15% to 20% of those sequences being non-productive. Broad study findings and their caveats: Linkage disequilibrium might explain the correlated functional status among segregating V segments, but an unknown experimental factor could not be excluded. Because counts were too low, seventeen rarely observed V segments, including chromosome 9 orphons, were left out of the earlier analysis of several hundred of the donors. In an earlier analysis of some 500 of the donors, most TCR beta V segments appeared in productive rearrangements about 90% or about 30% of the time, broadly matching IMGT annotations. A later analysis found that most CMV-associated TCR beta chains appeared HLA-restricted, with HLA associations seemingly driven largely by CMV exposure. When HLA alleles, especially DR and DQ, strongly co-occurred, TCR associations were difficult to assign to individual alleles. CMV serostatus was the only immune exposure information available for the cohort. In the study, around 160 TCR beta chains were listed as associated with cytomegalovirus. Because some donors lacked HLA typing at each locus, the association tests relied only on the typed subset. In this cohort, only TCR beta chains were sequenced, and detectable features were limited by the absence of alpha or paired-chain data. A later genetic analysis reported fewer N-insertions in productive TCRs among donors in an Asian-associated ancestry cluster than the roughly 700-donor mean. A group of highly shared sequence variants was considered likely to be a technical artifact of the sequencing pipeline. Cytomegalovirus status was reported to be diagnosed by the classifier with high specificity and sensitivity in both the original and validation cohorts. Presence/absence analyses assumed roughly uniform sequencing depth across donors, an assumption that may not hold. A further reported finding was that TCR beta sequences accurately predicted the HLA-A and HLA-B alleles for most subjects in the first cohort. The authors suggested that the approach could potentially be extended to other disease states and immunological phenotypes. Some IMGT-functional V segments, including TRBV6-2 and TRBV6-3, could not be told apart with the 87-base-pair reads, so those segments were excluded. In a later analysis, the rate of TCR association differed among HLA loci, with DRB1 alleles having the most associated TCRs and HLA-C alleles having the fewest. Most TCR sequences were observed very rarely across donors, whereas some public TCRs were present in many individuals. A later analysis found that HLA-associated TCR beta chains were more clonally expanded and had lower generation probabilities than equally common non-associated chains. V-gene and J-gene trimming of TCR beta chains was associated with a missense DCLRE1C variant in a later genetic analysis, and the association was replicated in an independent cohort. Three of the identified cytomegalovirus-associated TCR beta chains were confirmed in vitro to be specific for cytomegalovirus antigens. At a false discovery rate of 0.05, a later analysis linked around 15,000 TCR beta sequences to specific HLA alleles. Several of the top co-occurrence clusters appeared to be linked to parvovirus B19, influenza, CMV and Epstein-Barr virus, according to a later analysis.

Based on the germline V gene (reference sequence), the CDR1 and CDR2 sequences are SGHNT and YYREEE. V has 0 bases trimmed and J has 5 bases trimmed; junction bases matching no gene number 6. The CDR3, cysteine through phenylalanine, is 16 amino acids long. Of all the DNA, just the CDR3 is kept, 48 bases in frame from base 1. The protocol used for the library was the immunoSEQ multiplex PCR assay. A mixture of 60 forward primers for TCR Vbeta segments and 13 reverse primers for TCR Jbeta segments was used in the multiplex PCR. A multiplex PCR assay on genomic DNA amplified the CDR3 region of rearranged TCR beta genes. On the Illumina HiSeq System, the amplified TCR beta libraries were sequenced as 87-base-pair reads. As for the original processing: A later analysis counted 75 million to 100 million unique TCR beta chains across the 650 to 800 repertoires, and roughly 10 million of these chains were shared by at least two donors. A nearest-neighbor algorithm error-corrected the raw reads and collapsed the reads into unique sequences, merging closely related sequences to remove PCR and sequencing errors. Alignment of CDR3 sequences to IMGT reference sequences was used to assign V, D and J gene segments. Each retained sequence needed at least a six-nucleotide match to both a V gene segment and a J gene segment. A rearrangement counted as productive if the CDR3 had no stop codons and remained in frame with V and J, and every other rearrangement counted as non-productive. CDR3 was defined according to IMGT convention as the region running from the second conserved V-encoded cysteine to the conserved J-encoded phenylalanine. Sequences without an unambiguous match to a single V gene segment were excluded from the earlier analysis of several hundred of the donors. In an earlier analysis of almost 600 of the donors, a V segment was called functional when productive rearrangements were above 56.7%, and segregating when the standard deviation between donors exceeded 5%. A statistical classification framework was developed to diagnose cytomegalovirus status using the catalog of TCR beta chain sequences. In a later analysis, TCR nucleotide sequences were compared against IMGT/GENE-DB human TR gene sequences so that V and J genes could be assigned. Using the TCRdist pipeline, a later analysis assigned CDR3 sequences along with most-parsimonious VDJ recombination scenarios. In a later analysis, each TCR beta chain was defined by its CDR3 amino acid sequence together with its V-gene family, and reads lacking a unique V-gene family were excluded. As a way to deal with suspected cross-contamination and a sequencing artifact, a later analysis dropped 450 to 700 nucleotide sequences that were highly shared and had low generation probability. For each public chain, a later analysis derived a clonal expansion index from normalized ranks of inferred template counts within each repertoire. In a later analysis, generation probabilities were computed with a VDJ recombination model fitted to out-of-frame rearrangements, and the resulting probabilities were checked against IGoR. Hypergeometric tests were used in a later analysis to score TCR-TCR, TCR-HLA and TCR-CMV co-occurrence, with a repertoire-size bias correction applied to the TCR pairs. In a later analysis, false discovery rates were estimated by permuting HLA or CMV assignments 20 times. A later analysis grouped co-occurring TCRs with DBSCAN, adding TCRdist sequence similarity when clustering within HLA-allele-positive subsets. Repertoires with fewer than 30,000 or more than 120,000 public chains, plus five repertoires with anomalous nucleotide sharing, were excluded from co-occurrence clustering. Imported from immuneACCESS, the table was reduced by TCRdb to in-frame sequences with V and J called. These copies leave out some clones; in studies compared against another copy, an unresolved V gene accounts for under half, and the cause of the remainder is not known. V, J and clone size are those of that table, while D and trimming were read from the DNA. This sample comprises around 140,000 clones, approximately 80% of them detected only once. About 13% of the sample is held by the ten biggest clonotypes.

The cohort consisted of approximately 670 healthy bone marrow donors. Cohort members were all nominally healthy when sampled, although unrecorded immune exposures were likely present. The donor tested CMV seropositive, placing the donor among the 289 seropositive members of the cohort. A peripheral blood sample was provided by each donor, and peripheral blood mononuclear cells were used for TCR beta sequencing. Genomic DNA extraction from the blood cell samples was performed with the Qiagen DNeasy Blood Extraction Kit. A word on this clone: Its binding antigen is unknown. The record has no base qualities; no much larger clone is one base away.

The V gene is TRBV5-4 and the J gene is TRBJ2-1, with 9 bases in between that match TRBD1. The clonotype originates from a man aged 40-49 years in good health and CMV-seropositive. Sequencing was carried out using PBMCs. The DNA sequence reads TGTGCCAGCAGCTTGGCCCCGACAGGGGGGAACAATGAGCAGTTCTTC. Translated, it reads CASSLAPTGGNNEQFF.